Below, 13 T cell receptor beta chains from the same sample are listed, as sequenced in a study of blood T cell repertoires in COVID-19. The table came from immunoSEQ multiplex PCR; TCRdb's copy has only in-frame clones and leaves some out. The table lists fewer than 250,000 clones, 83% of them singletons, with less than 6.5% in the top ten. Sequenced material: peripheral blood. The receptors here all came from a human donor in a cohort sampled during active COVID-19.

V gene TRBV5-8 combines with J gene TRBJ1-2; D not resolved. V was trimmed by 2 bases and J by 5 bases, leaving 16 bases between them. The CDR3 runs to 15 residues. Germline V gene data show CDR1 as SGHTS and CDR2 as YDEGEE. The CDR3 sequence is CASSLRRAIEYGYTF. CDR3 DNA: TGTGCCAGCAGCTTAAGGAGGGCGATTGAGTATGGCTACACCTTC.

The V gene is TRBV6-1, the J gene TRBJ1-2; TRBD1 matches at 7 bases. V trimming: 1 base; J trimming: 0 bases; junction bases outside the gene matches: 5. The CDR3 contains 16 residues. Germline V CDR1 and CDR2: MNHNS, SASEGT. The CDR3 sequence: CASSEGFTGANYGYTF. Here the CDR3 DNA reads TGTGCCAGCAGTGAAGGTTTTACAGGGGCTAACTATGGCTACACCTTC.

The CDR3 loop reads CASSLTGQSNSPLHF. CDR3 coding DNA: TGTGCCAGCAGCTTAACGGGACAAAGCAATTCACCCCTCCACTTT. The V gene is TRBV7-3, the J gene TRBJ1-6, with D possibly matching TRBD1 (6 bases). This CDR3 is 15 amino acids long. The germline V and J ends were trimmed by 0 bases and 7 bases, with 10 bases remaining between them. Germline-derived CDR1 and CDR2 are SGHTA and FQGTGA.

The rearrangement joins TRBV9 to TRBJ2-3; 11 bases align to TRBD2. The CDR3 sequence is 17 residues long. V lost 1 base, J lost 3 bases, and 7 bases stayed unmatched. Per the germline V gene, CDR1 is SGDLS and CDR2 is YYNGEE. The CDR3 region has the DNA TGTGCCAGCAGCGTATCGCGGCTAGCGGGAGGAACAGATACGCAGTATTTT. Translating it yields CASSVSRLAGGTDTQYF.

Worth noting for this clone: This CDR3 is also generated by other DNA sequences in the sample. The rearrangement links TRBV14 to TRBJ2-1; 8 bases line up with TRBD1. CDR1 and CDR2 from the germline V gene are SGHDN and FVKESK. The CDR3 totals 15 residues. J was trimmed by 4 bases and V by 1 base; bases with no gene match: 3. The CDR3 protein is CASSQGQGIYNEQFF. CDR3 coding DNA: TGTGCCAGCAGCCAAGGACAGGGGATATACAATGAGCAGTTCTTC.

CDR3 bases: TGTGCCAGCTCACCACCGGGCCAGGGGTCCTACAATGAGCAGTTCTTC. Its translation is CASSPPGQGSYNEQFF. This chain uses TRBV18 with TRBJ2-1; D may be TRBD1 (6 bases). The V end lost 0 bases, the J end lost 1 base, and 10 bases lay between the germline ends. This CDR3 has 16 amino acids. Germline V gene sequence: CDR1 KGHSH, CDR2 LQKENI.

The rearrangement uses TRBV5-1 and TRBJ1-6, with unresolved D. There are 14 residues in the CDR3. CDR1 is SGHRS, CDR2 YFSETQ, per germline. The V end lost 4 bases, the J end lost 5 bases, and 10 bases lay between the germline ends. CDR3 in amino acids: CASSPRADNSPLHF. CDR3 DNA sequence: TGCGCCAGCAGCCCGAGGGCGGATAATTCACCCCTCCACTTT.

The CDR3 DNA sequence: TGCGCCAGCAGTCTCAGGGGATGCAATGAGCAGTTCTTC. Encoded protein: CASSLRGCNEQFF. The chain employs TRBV23-1 and TRBJ2-1, with a possible D match to TRBD1 (6 bases). TRBV23-1 is treated as an ORF (open reading frame) with a function not yet certain. V lost 4 bases and J 6 bases, leaving 10 bases between the germline ends. CDR3 size: 13 residues.

The rearrangement links TRBV5-1 to TRBJ2-5; the match to TRBD1 covers 9 bases. The CDR3 has 16 residues. The trim removed 3 bases at V and 5 bases at J, leaving 11 bases unmatched. Germline CDR1 reads SGHRS; CDR2 reads YFSETQ. CDR3 DNA sequence: TGCGCCAGCAGCTCTACAGGACAGGGGTATCACGAGACCCAGTACTTC. Protein product: CASSSTGQGYHETQYF.

The chain is built from TRBV3-1 (or the pseudogene TRBV3-2) and TRBJ2-7; TRBD1 agrees at 11 bases. CDR1 and CDR2 from the germline V gene are LGHDT and YNNKEL (reference sequence). This CDR3 comprises 15 residues. Unmatched junction bases numbered 6, after V lost 4 bases and J lost 4 bases. CDR3 residues: CASSPRTGGGYEQYF. CDR3 DNA sequence: TGTGCCAGCAGCCCGCGGACAGGGGGCGGGTACGAGCAGTACTTC.

Notes on this clone: The germline gene is not matched at one end of the junction; a read error may be the cause. The chain has TRBV28 and TRBJ1-2; no firm D call. CDR1 MDHEN and CDR2 SYDVKM come from the germline V gene. This CDR3 region has 11 residues. The CDR3 nucleotides are TGTGCCAGCAGTACGCCCAGAAACATTGACTTC. Its protein product is CASSTPRNIDF.

The J gene is TRBJ2-3, the V gene TRBV30, with 8 bases that match TRBD2. The CDR3 runs to 21 residues. J lost 0 bases, V lost 1 base, and 21 bases had no gene match. CDR1 and CDR2 from the germline V gene are GTSNPN and SVGIG (reference sequence). The CDR3 loop is CAWSGVAGPHSPTFSTDTQYF. The CDR3 DNA follows: TGTGCCTGGAGTGGGGTAGCGGGGCCACATTCCCCCACCTTTAGCACAGATACGCAGTATTTT.

The table lists this clone with a few counts. This chain uses TRBV18 with TRBJ1-6; D is unclear. This CDR3 comprises 14 residues. Germline V gene data show CDR1 as KGHSH and CDR2 as LQKENI. Trimming cost V 2 bases and J 6 bases, with 8 bases left between them. The CDR3, as DNA: TGTGCCAGCTCACCAGGGCAGGTTAATTCACCCCTCCACTTT. Translated: CASSPGQVNSPLHF.